Detailed here is one T cell receptor (beta chain). Clones were read by immunoSEQ multiplex PCR, and TCRdb kept only the in-frame ones, dropping some. The data contain 85,000 to 130,000 clones, roughly four fifths of them singletons. This specimen belongs to a study of T cell clones after liver transplantation. The CDR3 consists of 16 residues. Trimming at V came to 2 bases and at J to 6 bases, leaving 9 bases not matched to a gene. Looked up from germline, CDR1 is PRHDT and CDR2 is FYEKMQ (reference sequence). Sample: CD4+ T cells from blood, taken before liver transplant. The genes are TRBV13 and TRBJ2-1, with TRBD1 matching over 8 bases. The TCR was taken from a human donor who received a liver transplant. CDR3 coding DNA: TGTGCCAGCAGCTTACGGCAGGGGGCCGTAGGCAATGAGCAGTTCTTC. Amino acids: CASSLRQGAVGNEQFF.